The 14 T cell receptor beta chains below all came from one sample that was sequenced in a study of blood T cell repertoires in COVID-19. Sequenced by immunoSEQ multiplex PCR; TCRdb stores in-frame clones only, minus some. Of about 90,000 clones listed, more than 80% were seen once; the top ten hold 10% to 13%. Sequencing input: peripheral blood. The receptors shown here come from a woman aged 70-85 years with acute or convalescent COVID-19.

This sequence joins TRBV5-1 and TRBJ1-5; D call uncertain. V was trimmed by 3 bases and J by 7 bases, leaving 11 bases between them. The germline V gene encodes CDR1 SGHRS and CDR2 YFSETQ. The CDR3 runs to 13 residues. This CDR3 is CASSSEPTQPQHF. The DNA of the CDR3 is TGCGCCAGCAGCTCCGAGCCCACGCAGCCCCAGCATTTT.

The chain combines TRBV5-1 with TRBJ1-5; 9 nucleotides agree with TRBD1. Looked up from germline, CDR1 is SGHRS and CDR2 is YFSETQ. V lost 4 bases, J lost 6 bases, and 5 bases stayed unmatched. The CDR3 is 14 amino acids. The CDR3 region has the DNA TGCGCCAGCAGCCTCACAGGGGGCGGTCAGCCCCAGCATTTT. Translating gives CASSLTGGGQPQHF. The full variable domain, completed using reference TRBV5-1 and TRBJ1-5, is KAGVTQTPRYLIKTRGQQVTLSCSPISGHRSVSWYQQTPGQGLQFLFEYFSETQRNKGNFPGRFSGRQFSNSRSEMNVSTLELGDSALYLCASSLTGGGQPQHFGDGTRLSIL.

The chain couples TRBV3-1 (or the pseudogene TRBV3-2) to TRBJ2-1; D may be TRBD2 (5 bases). This CDR3 region has 15 residues. Germline V gives CDR1 LGHDT, CDR2 YNNKEL (reference sequence). V was shortened by 0 bases and J by 6 bases, with 12 bases between the two germline ends. CDR3 in amino acids: CASSQDGGLINEQFF. The DNA of the CDR3 is TGTGCCAGCAGCCAAGATGGCGGACTTATCAATGAGCAGTTCTTC.

The chain links TRBV2 to TRBJ2-2; D not resolved. Germline V gene sequence: CDR1 SNHLY, CDR2 FYNNEI. V was shortened by 6 bases and J by 0 bases, with 8 bases between the two germline ends. This CDR3 contains 14 residues. CDR3 bases: TGTGCCAGCAGGGGCAGACCGAACACCGGGGAGCTGTTTTTT. Its translation is CASRGRPNTGELFF.

This clone was recorded many times. This chain uses TRBV9 with TRBJ1-6; a weak D match, TRBD1 (6 bases). CDR1 is SGDLS and CDR2 is YYNGEE in the germline V gene. This CDR3 region has 12 residues. The V and J ends lost 0 bases and 13 bases respectively, with 8 bases between them. The CDR3 spells CASSVVGGPLHF. In DNA, the CDR3 is TGTGCCAGCAGCGTAGTAGGGGGTCCCCTCCACTTT.

The V gene is TRBV23-1, the J gene TRBJ2-5; D gene ambiguous. TRBV23-1 is assigned to the ORF class and has an uncertain function. CDR3 length: 14 residues. Between the trimmed V and J ends, which lost 3 bases and 5 bases, there was a span of 13 bases. Written as DNA, the CDR3 is TGCGCCAGCAGTCACGGAGCTCGGCCCGAGACCCAGTACTTC. Protein sequence: CASSHGARPETQYF.

The chain is built from TRBV4-2 and TRBJ1-2; 10 positions match TRBD1. This CDR3 spans 17 amino acids. Germline values: CDR1 LGHNA, CDR2 YNFKEQ. With V trimmed by 5 bases and J by 4 bases, 13 bases remained unmatched. CDR3: CASSDVIGTGVLYGYTF. The CDR3 DNA reads TGTGCCAGCAGCGACGTGATCGGGACAGGGGTTCTCTATGGCTACACCTTC.

In nucleotides, the CDR3 is TGTGCCAGCAGTATAGCGTCCTACGAGCAGTACTTC. Its translation is CASSIASYEQYF. The genes are TRBV2 and TRBJ2-7; tentative D call: TRBD2 (5 bases). The germline V gene encodes CDR1 SNHLY and CDR2 FYNNEI. This CDR3 has 12 residues. V was shortened by 5 bases and J by 1 base, with 6 bases between the two germline ends.

This rearrangement joins TRBV7-9 to TRBJ1-2; TRBD1 aligns across 9 bases. The CDR3 has 15 residues. The V and J ends lost 5 bases and 2 bases, in that order; junction bases with no gene match: 6. The germline gives CDR1 SEHNR, CDR2 FQNEAQ (reference sequence). The CDR3 reads CASSPRTGDNYGYTF. The DNA of the CDR3 is TGTGCCAGCAGCCCTCGGACAGGGGACAACTATGGCTACACCTTC.

As DNA, the CDR3 is TGTGCCAGCAGTTATGGGTCCAGGGGCGCACGAGGTACGCAGTATTTT. Protein sequence: CASSYGSRGARGTQYF. V usage is TRBV6-5 and J usage is TRBJ2-3; D possibly corresponds to TRBD1 (6 bases). Germline values: CDR1 MNHEY, CDR2 SVGAGI. This CDR3 region has 16 residues. V shed 3 bases and J shed 8 bases, with 21 bases lying between them.

This clone was seen a handful of times. J is TRBJ2-7 and V is TRBV5-6; perhaps TRBD1 as D (5 bases). This CDR3 region has 15 residues. Germline V CDR1 and CDR2: SGHDT, YYEEEE. V lost 1 base, J lost 0 bases, and 11 bases lay in between. The CDR3 DNA sequence: TGTGCCAGCAGCTTGCCGACAGCGATCTCCTACGAGCAGTACTTC. As protein: CASSLPTAISYEQYF.

The V gene is TRBV6-5, the J gene TRBJ1-5, with a tentative D call TRBD1 (6 bases). With 6 bases removed from V and 7 bases from J, the gap between germline ends came to 13 bases. The V gene's germline CDR1 is MNHEY and CDR2 SVGAGI. This CDR3 region has 13 residues. CDR3: CASRLQGSQPQHF. The CDR3 DNA sequence: TGTGCCAGCAGACTACAGGGATCCCAGCCCCAGCATTTT.

The chain is built from TRBV29-1 and TRBJ2-7; 11 bases agree with TRBD2. The CDR3 is 13 residues long. Trimming cost V 6 bases and J 5 bases; bases outside gene matches: 6. Looked up from germline, CDR1 is SQVTM and CDR2 is ANQGSEA. CDR3 nucleotides: TGCAGCGTCAGGACTAGCGGGCTCAACGAGCAGTACTTC. Translated, it gives CSVRTSGLNEQYF.

The rearrangement joins TRBV5-6 to TRBJ2-5; 13 nucleotides agree with TRBD2. CDR1 and CDR2 (germline): SGHDT, YYEEEE. CDR3 size: 16 residues. The trim removed 5 bases at V and 4 bases at J, leaving 8 bases unmatched. The CDR3 region has the DNA TGTGCCAGCAGTCCGACTAGCGGGAGGTTTCGAGAGACCCAGTACTTC. Translation: CASSPTSGRFRETQYF.